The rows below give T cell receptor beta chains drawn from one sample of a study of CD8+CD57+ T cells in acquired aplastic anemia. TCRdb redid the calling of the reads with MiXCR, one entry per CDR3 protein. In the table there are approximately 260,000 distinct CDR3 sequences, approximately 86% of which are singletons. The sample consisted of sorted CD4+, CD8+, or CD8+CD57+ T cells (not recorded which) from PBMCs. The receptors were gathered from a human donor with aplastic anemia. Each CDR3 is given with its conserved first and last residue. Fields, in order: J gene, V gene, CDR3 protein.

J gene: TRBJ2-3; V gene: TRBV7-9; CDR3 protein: CASSSPGLQETQYF
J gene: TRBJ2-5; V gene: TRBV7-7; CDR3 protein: CASSPSPTPETQYF
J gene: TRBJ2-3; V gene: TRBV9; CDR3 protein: CASSVEAVPRSQNF
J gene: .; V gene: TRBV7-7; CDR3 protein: CASGDGGRGQQHF
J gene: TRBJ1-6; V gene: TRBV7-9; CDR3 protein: CASSLGGGRGSPVHF
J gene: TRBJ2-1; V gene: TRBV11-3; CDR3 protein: CASSLPYGGSNEQFF
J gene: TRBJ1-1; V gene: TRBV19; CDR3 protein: CASSIPAGRDTEAFF
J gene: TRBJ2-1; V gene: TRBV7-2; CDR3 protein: CASSTSGAVLNNEQFF
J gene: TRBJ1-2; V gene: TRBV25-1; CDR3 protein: CASSESWAGTYGYTF
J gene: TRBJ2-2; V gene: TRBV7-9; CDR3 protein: CASSPQRSGGSEQFF
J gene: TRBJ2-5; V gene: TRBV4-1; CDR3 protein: CASSQGLGSGTQYF
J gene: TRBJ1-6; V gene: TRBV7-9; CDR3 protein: CASSSGAWNEQHF
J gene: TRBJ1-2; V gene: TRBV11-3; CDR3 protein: CASSLERTGLVYGCTF
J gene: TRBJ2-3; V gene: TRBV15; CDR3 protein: CATLRGSSRETQYF
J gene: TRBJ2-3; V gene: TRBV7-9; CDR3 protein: CASSKGQGEIRETDTQYF
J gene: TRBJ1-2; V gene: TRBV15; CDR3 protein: CATSRGGSGGYTF
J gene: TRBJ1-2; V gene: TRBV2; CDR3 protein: CASSYPGRVNGYTF
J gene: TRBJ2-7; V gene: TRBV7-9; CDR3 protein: CASSPHGGSYEQYF
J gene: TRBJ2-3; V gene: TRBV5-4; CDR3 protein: CASSVGRDTQYF
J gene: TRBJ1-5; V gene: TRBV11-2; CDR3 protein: CASSQLRPGQAYQPQHF
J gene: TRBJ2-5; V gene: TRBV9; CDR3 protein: CASSLGTGQETQYF
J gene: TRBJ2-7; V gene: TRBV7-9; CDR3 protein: CASRMGGGFVYEQYF